This T cell receptor (beta chain) comes out of a study of T cell changes during pregnancy in multiple sclerosis. Libraries were prepared by immunoSEQ multiplex PCR; TCRdb keeps only in-frame clonotypes and omits some of them. This sample has around 33,000 clones, with roughly 87% found just once. Germline V gene data show CDR1 as LGHNA and CDR2 as YNFKEQ. The CDR3 loop spans 15 amino acids. The V segment lost 5 bases and the J segment 3 bases; nucleotides outside the gene matches: 2. The sequenced sample was CD8+ T cells from peripheral blood mononuclear cells, obtained before pregnancy. This TCR was recovered from a female donor with multiple sclerosis, enrolled in a pregnancy study. V usage is TRBV4-2 and J usage is TRBJ2-2; 11 nucleotides match TRBD2. The DNA of the CDR3 is TGTGCCAGCAGCGCACTAGCGGGAGACACCGGGGAGCTGTTTTTT. Translated, it gives CASSALAGDTGELFF.